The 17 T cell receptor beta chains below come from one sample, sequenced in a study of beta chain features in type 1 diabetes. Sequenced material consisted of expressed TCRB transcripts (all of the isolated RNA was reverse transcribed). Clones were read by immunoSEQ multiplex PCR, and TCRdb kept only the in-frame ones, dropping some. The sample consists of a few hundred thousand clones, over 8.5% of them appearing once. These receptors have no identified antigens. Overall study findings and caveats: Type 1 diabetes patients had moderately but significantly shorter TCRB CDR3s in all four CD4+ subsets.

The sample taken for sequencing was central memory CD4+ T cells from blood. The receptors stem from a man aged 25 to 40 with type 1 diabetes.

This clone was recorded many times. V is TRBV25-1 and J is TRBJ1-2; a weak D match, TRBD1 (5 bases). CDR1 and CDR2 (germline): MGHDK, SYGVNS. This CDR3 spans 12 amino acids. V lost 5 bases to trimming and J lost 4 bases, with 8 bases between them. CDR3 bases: TGTGCCAGCAGTTACGGGGGCTATGGCTACACCTTC. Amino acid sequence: CASSYGGYGYTF.

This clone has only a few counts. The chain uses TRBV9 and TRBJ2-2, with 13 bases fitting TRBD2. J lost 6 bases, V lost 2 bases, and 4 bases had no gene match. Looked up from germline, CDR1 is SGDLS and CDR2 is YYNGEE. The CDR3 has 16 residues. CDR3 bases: TGTGCCAGCAGCGTGGTGGGACTAGCGGGACCCGGGGAGCTGTTTTTT. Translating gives CASSVVGLAGPGELFF.

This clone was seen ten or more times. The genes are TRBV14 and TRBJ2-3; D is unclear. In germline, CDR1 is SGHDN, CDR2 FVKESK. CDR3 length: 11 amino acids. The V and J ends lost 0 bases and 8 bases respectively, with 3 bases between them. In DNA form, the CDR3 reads TGTGCCAGCAGCCAAGAGGTTACGCAGTATTTT. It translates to CASSQEVTQYF. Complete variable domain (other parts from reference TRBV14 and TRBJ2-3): EAGVTQFPSHSVIEKGQTVTLRCDPISGHDNLYWYRRVMGKEIKFLLHFVKESKQDESGMPNNRFLAERTGGTYSTLKVQPAELEDSGVYFCASSQEVTQYFGPGTRLTVL.

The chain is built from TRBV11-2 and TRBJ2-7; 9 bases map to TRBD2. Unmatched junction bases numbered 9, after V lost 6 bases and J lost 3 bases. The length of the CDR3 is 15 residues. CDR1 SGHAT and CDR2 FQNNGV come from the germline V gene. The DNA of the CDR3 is TGTGCCAGCAGTCTTTCTAGCGGGACAGTCTACGAGCAGTACTTC. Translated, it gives CASSLSSGTVYEQYF.

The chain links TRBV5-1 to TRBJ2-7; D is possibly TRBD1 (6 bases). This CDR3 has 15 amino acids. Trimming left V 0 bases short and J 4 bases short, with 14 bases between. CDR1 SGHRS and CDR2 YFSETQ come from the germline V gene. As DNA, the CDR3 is TGCGCCAGCAGCTTGGTCCCAGGGGATCATTACGAGCAGTACTTC. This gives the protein CASSLVPGDHYEQYF.

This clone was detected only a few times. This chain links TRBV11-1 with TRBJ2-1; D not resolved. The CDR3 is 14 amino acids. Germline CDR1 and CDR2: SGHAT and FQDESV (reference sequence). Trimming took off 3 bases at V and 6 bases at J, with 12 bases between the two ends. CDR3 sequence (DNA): TGTGCCAGCAGCTTTTTAGTCTCCGGCAATGAGCAGTTCTTC. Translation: CASSFLVSGNEQFF.

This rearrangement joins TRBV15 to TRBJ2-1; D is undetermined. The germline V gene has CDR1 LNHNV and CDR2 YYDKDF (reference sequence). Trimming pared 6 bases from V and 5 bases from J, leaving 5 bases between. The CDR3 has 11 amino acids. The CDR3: CATRLNNEQFF. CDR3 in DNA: TGTGCCACCAGACTGAACAATGAGCAGTTCTTC.

The CDR3 nucleotides read TGTGCCAGCAGCTCCCGACGGATAGTCTCCTACGAGCAGTACTTC. It encodes CASSSRRIVSYEQYF. The rearrangement links TRBV7-8 to TRBJ2-5; D ambiguous. The DNA end is more similar to TRBJ2-7, so the J call may be wrong. The germline V gene encodes CDR1 SGHVS and CDR2 FQNEAQ. The CDR3 extends over 15 amino acids.

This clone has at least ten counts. Here the CDR3 DNA reads TGTGCCAGCAGCCTGGATGAGGTGGGGCGCAGGCATTTT. Protein product: CASSLDEVGRRHF. The chain links TRBV7-9 to TRBJ1-5; D may be TRBD1 (5 bases). V was cut by 5 bases and J by 15 bases, with 20 bases left in between. Germline lookup yields CDR1 SEHNR and CDR2 FQNEAQ (reference sequence). The CDR3 has 13 amino acids.

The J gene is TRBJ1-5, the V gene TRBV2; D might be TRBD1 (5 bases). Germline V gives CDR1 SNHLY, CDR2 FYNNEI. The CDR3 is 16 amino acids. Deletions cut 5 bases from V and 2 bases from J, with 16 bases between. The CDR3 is CASSRGLPEGNQPQHF. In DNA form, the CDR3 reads TGTGCCAGCAGTCGGGGCCTTCCGGAGGGCAATCAGCCCCAGCATTTT.

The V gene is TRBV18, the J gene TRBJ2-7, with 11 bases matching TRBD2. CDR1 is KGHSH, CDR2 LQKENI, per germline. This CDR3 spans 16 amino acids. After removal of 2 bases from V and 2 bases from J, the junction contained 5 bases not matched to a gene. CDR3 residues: CASSPRGLAETYEQYF. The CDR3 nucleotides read TGTGCCAGCTCACCAAGGGGACTAGCGGAAACCTACGAGCAGTACTTC.

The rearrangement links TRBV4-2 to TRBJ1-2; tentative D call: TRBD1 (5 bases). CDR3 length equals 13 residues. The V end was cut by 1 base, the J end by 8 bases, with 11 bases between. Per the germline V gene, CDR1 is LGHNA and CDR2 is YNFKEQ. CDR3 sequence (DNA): TGTGCCAGCAGCCAAGGCTCTGGGGACGGCTACACCTTC. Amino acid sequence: CASSQGSGDGYTF.

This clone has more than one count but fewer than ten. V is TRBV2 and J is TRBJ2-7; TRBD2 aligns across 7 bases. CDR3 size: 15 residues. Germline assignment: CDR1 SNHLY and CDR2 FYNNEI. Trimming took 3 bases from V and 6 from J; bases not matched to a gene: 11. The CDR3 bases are TGTGCCAGCAGTGAGCTTGGACTAGGGCCCGGCGAGCAGTACTTC. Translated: CASSELGLGPGEQYF.

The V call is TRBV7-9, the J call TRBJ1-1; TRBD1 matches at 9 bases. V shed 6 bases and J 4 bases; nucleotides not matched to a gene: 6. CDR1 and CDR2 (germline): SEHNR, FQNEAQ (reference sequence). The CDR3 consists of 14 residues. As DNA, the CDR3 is TGTGCCAGCAGGATGGGACAGGGCGGCACTGAAGCTTTCTTT. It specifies CASRMGQGGTEAFF. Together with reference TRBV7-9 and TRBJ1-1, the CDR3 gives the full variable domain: DTGVSQNPRHKITKRGQNVTFRCDPISEHNRLYWYRQTLGQGPEFLTYFQNEAQLEKSRLLSDRFSAERPKGSFSTLEIQRTEQGDSAMYLCASRMGQGGTEAFFGQGTRLTVV.

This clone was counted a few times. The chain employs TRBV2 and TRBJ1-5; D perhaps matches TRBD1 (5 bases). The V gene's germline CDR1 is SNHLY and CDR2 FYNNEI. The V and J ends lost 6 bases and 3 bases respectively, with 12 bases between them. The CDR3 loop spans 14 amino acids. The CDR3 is CASSADSNNQPQHF. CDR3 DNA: TGTGCCAGCAGCGCAGACAGTAACAATCAGCCCCAGCATTTT.

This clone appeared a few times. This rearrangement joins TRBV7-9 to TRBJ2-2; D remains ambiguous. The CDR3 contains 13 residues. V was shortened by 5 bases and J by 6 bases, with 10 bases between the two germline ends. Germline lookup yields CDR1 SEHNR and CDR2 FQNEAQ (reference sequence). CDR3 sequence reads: CASSLENPGELFF. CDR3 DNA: TGTGCCAGCAGCCTCGAAAACCCCGGGGAGCTGTTTTTT.

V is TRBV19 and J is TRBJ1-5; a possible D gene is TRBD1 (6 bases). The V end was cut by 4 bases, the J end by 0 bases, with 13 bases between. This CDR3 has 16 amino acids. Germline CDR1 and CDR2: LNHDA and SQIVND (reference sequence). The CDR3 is CASSSRQDYSNQPQHF. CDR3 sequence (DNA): TGTGCCAGTAGTAGTAGACAGGATTATAGCAATCAGCCCCAGCATTTT.